This T cell receptor beta chain was identified in a study of CD8+CD57+ T cells in acquired aplastic anemia. Study-level points and caveats: Controls and patients did not differ significantly in CD8+ Simpson's diversity.

Genomic DNA, serving as template, underwent TCR beta VDJ and CDR3 profiling. MiXCR, run by TCRdb on the reads, gives a single entry per CDR3 protein. The repertoire holds a few hundred thousand distinct CDR3 sequences, with about half as singletons. Individuals selected for sequencing had exhibited CD8+CD57+ cell expansion on flow cytometry. In all patients, the disease was severe acquired aplastic anemia. CDR3 size: 13 residues. Trimming at V came to 4 bases and at J to 9 bases, leaving 8 bases not matched to a gene. Germline V CDR1 and CDR2: SQVTM, ANQGSEA. This clonotype was counted many times. Its antigen is still unknown.

The genes are TRBV29-1 and TRBJ2-2; 7 nucleotides line up with TRBD1. The clonotype comes from a human donor with aplastic anemia. The sequencing sample was made of sorted CD4+, CD8+, or CD8+CD57+ T cells (not recorded which) from PBMCs. This chain's CDR3 is CSVGDRAGRELFF. CDR3 sequence (DNA): TGCAGCGTTGGCGACAGGGCGGGCAGGGAGCTGTTTTTT.